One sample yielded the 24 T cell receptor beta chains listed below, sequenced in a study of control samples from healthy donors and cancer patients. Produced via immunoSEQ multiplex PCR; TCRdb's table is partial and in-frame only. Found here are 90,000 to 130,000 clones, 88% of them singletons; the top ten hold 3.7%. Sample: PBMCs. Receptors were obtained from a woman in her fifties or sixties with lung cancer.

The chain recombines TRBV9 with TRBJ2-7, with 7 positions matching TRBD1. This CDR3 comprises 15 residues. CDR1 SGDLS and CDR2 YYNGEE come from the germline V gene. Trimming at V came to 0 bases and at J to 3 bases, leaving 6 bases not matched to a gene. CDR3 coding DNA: TGTGCCAGCAGCGTAGCGATCACAGGGGACTACGAGCAGTACTTC. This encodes CASSVAITGDYEQYF.

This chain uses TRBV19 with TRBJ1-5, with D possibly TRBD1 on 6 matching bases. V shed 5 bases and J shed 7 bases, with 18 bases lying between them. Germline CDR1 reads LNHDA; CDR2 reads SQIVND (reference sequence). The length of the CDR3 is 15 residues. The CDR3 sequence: CASSFAGGAEQPQHF. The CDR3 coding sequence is TGTGCCAGTAGTTTTGCGGGGGGCGCAGAGCAGCCCCAGCATTTT.

The CDR3 region has the DNA TGTGCCAGCAGCGTAGAGCCTAGCGGCTACAATGAGCAGTTCTTC. It is translated as CASSVEPSGYNEQFF. The V call is TRBV9, the J call TRBJ2-1; 7 nucleotides line up with TRBD2. J was trimmed by 3 bases and V by 0 bases; bases with no gene match: 3. Germline CDR1 reads SGDLS; CDR2 reads YYNGEE. This CDR3 has 15 residues. Full variable domain (missing parts from reference TRBV9 and TRBJ2-1): DSGVTQTPKHLITATGQRVTLRCSPRSGDLSVYWYQQSLDQGLQFLIQYYNGEERAKGNILERFSAQQFPDLHSELNLSSLELGDSALYFCASSVEPSGYNEQFFGPGTRLTVL.

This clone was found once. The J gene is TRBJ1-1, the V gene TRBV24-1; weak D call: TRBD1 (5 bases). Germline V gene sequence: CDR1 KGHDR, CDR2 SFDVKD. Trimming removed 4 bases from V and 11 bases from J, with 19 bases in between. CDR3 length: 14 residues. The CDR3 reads CATSDLLQEIGAFF. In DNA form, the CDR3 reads TGTGCCACCAGTGACCTTCTACAGGAGATAGGGGCTTTCTTT.

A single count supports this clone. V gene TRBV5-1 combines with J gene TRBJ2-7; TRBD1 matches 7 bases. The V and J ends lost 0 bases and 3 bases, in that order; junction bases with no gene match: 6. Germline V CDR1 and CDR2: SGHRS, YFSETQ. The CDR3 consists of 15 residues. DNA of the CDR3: TGCGCCAGCAGCTTGGGGCACCGGGACAGCTACGAGCAGTACTTC. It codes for CASSLGHRDSYEQYF.

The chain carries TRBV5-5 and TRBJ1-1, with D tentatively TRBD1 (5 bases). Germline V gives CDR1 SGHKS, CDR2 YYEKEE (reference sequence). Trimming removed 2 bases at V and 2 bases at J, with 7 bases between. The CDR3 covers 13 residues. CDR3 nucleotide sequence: TGTGCCAGCAGCTTCTGGGGCAACACTGAAGCTTTCTTT. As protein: CASSFWGNTEAFF.

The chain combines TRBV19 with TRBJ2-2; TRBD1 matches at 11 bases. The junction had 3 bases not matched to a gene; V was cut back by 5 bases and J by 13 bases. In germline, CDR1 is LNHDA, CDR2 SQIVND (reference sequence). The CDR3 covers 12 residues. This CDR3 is CASSRDRGMLFF. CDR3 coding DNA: TGTGCCAGTAGTCGGGACAGGGGGATGCTGTTTTTT.

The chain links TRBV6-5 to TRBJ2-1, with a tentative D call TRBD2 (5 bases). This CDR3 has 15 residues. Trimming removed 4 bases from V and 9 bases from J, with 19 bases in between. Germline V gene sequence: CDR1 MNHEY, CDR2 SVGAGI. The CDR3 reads CASSSRASGGGEQFF. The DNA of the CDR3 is TGTGCCAGCAGTTCTAGGGCGTCCGGAGGTGGTGAGCAGTTCTTC.

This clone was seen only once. Here the CDR3 DNA reads TGTGCCAGCAGCCAAGTGGGGAACAGGGGGTATGAAAAACTGTTTTTT. Its protein product is CASSQVGNRGYEKLFF. V is TRBV4-2 and J is TRBJ1-4; 8 bases agree with TRBD1. CDR1 and CDR2 (germline): LGHNA, YNFKEQ. This CDR3 is built from 16 residues. Unmatched junction bases numbered 7, after V lost 1 base and J lost 6 bases.

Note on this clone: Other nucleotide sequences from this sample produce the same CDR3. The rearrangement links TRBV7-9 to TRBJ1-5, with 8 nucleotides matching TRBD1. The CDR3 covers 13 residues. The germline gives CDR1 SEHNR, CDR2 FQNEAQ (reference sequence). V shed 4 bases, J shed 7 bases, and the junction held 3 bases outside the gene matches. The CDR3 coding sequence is TGTGCCAGCAGCTCGACAGGGGACCAGCCCCAGCATTTT. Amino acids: CASSSTGDQPQHF.

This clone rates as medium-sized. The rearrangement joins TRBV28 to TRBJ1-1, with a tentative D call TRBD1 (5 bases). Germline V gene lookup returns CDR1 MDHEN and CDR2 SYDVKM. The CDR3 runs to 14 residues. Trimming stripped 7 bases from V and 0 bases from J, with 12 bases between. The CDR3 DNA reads TGTGCCAGCATTAGGGGAGACGTGAACACTGAAGCTTTCTTT. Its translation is CASIRGDVNTEAFF.

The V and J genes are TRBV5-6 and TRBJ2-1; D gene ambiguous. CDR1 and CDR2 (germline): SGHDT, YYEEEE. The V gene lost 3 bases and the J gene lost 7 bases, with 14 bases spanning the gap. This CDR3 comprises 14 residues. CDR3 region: CASSSVAISNEQFF. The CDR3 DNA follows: TGTGCCAGCAGCTCGGTGGCCATATCAAATGAGCAGTTCTTC.

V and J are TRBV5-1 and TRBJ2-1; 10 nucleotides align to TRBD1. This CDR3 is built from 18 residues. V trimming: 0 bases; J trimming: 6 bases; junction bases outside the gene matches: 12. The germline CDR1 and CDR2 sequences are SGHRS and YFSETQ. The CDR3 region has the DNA TGCGCCAGCAGCTTGGGCCTTGGGGGACAGGGGTGGATCAATGAGCAGTTCTTC. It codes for CASSLGLGGQGWINEQFF. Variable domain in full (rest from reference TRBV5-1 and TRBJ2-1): KAGVTQTPRYLIKTRGQQVTLSCSPISGHRSVSWYQQTPGQGLQFLFEYFSETQRNKGNFPGRFSGRQFSNSRSEMNVSTLELGDSALYLCASSLGLGGQGWINEQFFGPGTRLTVL.

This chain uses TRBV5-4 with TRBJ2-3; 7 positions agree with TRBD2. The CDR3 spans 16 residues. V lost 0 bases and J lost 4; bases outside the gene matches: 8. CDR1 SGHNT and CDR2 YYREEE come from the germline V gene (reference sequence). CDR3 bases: TGTGCCAGCAGCTTGGGTTTGGCGGGAGCATCAGATACGCAGTATTTT. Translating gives CASSLGLAGASDTQYF. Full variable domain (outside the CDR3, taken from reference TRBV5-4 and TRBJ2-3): ETGVTQSPTHLIKTRGQQVTLRCSSQSGHNTVSWYQQALGQGPQFIFQYYREEENGRGNFPPRFSGLQFPNYSSELNVNALELDDSALYLCASSLGLAGASDTQYFGPGTRLTVL.

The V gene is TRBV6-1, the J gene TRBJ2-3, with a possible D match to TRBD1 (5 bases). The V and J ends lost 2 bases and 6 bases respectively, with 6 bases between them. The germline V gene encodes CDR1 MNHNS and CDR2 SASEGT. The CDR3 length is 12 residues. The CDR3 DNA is TGTGCCAGCAGTGAACAGGGCGATACGCAGTATTTT. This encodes CASSEQGDTQYF.

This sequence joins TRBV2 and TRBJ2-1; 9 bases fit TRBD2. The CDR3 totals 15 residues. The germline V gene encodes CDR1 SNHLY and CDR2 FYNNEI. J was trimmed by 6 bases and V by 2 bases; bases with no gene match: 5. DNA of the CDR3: TGTGCCAGCAGTGAATTAGCGGGAGAAACCAATGAGCAGTTCTTC. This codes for CASSELAGETNEQFF.

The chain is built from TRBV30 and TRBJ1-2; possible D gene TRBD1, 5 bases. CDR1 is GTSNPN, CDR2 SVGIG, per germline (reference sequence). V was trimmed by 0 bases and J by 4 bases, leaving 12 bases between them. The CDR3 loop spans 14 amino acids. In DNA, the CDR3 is TGTGCCTGGAGTGTCAGTAGGGGACCCTATGGCTACACCTTC. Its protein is CAWSVSRGPYGYTF.

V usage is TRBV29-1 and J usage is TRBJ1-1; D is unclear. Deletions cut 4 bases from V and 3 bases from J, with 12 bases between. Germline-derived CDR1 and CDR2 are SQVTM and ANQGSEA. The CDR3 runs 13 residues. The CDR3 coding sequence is TGCAGCGTTGGGGCAGGACCCTACACTGAAGCTTTCTTT. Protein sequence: CSVGAGPYTEAFF.

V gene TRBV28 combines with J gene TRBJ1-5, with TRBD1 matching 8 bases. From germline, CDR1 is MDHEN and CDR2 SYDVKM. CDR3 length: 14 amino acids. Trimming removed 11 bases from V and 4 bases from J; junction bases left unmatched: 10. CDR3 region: CAGRGGTGNQPQHF. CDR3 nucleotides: TGTGCCGGGCGGGGGGGGACAGGTAATCAGCCCCAGCATTTT.

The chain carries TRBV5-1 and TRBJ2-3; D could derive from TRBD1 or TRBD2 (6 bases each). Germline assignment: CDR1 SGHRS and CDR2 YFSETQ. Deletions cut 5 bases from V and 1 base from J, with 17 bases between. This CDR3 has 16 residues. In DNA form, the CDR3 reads TGCGCCAGCAGTCCCGAGGGGGGTTTTCGCACAGATACGCAGTATTTT. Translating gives CASSPEGGFRTDTQYF.

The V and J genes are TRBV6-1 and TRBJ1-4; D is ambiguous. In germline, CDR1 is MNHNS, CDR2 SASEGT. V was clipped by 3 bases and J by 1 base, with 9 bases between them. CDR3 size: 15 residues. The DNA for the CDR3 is TGTGCCAGCAGTGACACGGTGGTAACTAATGAAAAACTGTTTTTT. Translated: CASSDTVVTNEKLFF.

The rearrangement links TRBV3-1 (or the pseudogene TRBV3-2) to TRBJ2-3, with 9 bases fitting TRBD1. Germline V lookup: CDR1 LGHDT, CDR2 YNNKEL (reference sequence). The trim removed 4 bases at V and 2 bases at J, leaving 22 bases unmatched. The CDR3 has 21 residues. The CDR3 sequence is CASSLRLTGGAAARSTDTQYF. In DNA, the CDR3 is TGTGCCAGCAGCCTCAGATTAACAGGGGGCGCCGCAGCCCGATCCACAGATACGCAGTATTTT.

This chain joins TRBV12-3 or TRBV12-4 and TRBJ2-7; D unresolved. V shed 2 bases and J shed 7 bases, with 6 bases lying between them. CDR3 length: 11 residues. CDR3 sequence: CASSLYGEQYF. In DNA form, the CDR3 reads TGTGCCAGCAGTTTATACGGGGAGCAGTACTTC.

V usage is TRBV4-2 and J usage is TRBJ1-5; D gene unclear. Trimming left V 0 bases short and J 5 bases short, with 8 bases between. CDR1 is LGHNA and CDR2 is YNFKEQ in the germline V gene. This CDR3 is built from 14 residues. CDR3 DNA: TGTGCCAGCAGCCAAGAAAGGTATGATCAGCCCCAGCATTTT. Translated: CASSQERYDQPQHF.